This TCR beta chain was profiled in a study of cytomegalovirus exposure and HLA in healthy donors. 60 Vbeta and 13 Jbeta primers were used in PCR. Clones were sequenced by immunoSEQ multiplex PCR, and TCRdb holds only the in-frame ones, with some missing. Of 120,000 to 150,000 clones listed, 80% are singletons. The CDR3 is 17 amino acids. The germline V gene has CDR1 SNHLY and CDR2 FYNNEI. Trimming shortened V by 0 bases and J by 1 base, and 14 bases separated the two germline ends. This TCR came from a male donor in good health and CMV-seropositive. The sequenced sample was PBMCs. V gene TRBV2 combines with J gene TRBJ2-3; possible D gene TRBD1, 6 bases. The CDR3 DNA is TGTGCCAGCAGTGAAGCGGCCCCAGGGGCTGGCACAGATACGCAGTATTTT. This sequence encodes CASSEAAPGAGTDTQYF.